This T cell receptor beta chain was documented in a study of CD8+ T cells in alopecia areata. Study summary: Twice a day, 5 to 10 mg of oral tofacitinib was administered to treated patients.

Treatment defined: oral pan-JAK inhibitor, 5-10 mg twice daily. Concerning this clone itself: What it binds is not known.

The sequencing template was cDNA reverse transcribed from extracted RNA. Some clones are missing from TCRdb's copy, which holds only in-frame ones; the method was immunoSEQ multiplex PCR. The sample has 200,000 to 250,000 clones, around 66% seen once. Findings of the study overall: In lesional scalp, particularly from alopecia totalis/universalis, clonality was higher than in normal scalp. Scalp clonality decreased significantly with tofacitinib, and so did expanded CD8+ clones among the top 100. When scalp samples are sequenced, resident alphabeta T cells of normal skin are also captured.

Material: CD4+ T cells sorted from blood, obtained at approximately week 42, from a patient treated with tofacitinib. The clonotype originates from a human donor with alopecia areata.

The CDR3 coding sequence is TGTGCCAGTAGTCTGGCGACCGGGGATACGCAGTATTTT. This codes for CASSLATGDTQYF. The V call is TRBV19, the J call TRBJ2-3; D call uncertain. Per the germline V gene, CDR1 is LNHDA and CDR2 is SQIVND (reference sequence). Trimming cost V 5 bases and J 6 bases, with 12 bases left between them. The CDR3 totals 13 residues.